This TCR beta chain comes out of a study of T cells in Graves' hyperthyroidism and ophthalmopathy. The overall study: Peripheral blood samples were taken at initial diagnosis, prior to any treatment. Whole-study results and caveats: Progression to ophthalmopathy was predicted a median of roughly seven months early.

Uncontrolled infection, other autoimmune disease, pregnancy and lactation each barred patients from inclusion. Isolation of PBMCs was performed on 8.5 to 10 ml fresh peripheral blood. This clonotype was seen repeatedly, ten times or more. Its specificity is unknown. Researchers took RNA transcripts and amplified the TCR beta CDR3 regions from them. RT-PCR in the first round (using the HTBI primer set) targeted the TCR CDR3. TCRdb analysed the multiplex PCR reads with MiXCR anew, one entry per CDR3 protein. The sample consists of some 350,000 distinct CDR3 sequences, around 15% of them appearing once. Germline CDR1 is LGHDT and CDR2 is YNNKEL (reference sequence). After removal of 1 base from V and 5 bases from J, the junction contained 11 bases not matched to a gene. This CDR3 has 17 amino acids.

This TCR derives from a woman aged 55-70 years with Graves' ophthalmopathy. The chain links TRBV3-1 to TRBJ2-5; the match to TRBD2 covers 9 bases. Sequencing used blood. The CDR3 DNA is TGTGCCAGCAGCCAAGCGGGGGGTAGCGGGAGAATGGAGACCCAGTACTTC. Translating it yields CASSQAGGSGRMETQYF.